This T cell receptor beta chain comes out of a study of early T cells in non-severe SARS-CoV-2 infection. With 5 bases clipped from V and 2 bases from J, the junction kept 11 bases outside the gene matches. From germline, CDR1 is SGHVS and CDR2 FNYEAQ. CDR3 size: 17 residues. Each single cDNA molecule received a unique molecular identifier. TCRdb redid the calling of the 5' RACE reads with MiXCR, one entry per CDR3 protein. The sample has 80,000 or so distinct CDR3 sequences; roughly 15% are singletons. The TCR originated in an adult who was a healthcare worker with PCR-confirmed SARS-CoV-2 infection or an uninfected control (not recorded which). The rearrangement uses TRBV7-6 and TRBJ2-3; 9 positions match TRBD2. The sequenced sample consisted of whole blood. DNA of the CDR3: TGTGCCAGCAGCATCATCCCAGCGGGAGGTACCACAGATACGCAGTATTTT. Amino acid sequence: CASSIIPAGGTTDTQYF.